Listed below are T cell receptor beta chains from one sample, sequenced in a study of T cell changes during pregnancy in multiple sclerosis. The table came from immunoSEQ multiplex PCR; TCRdb's copy has only in-frame clones and leaves some out. The repertoire holds 35,000 to 50,000 clones, with roughly 90% as singletons. Sequencing used CD4+ T cells from peripheral blood mononuclear cells, obtained in the second trimester of pregnancy. The receptors derive from a female donor with multiple sclerosis, enrolled in a pregnancy study. Both conserved end residues are part of each CDR3. A D gene is named only where the DNA matches it firmly. Size tells how often a clone was seen (once, few, many) or the class of an expanded clone, and some rows leave it out.

V gene: TRBV4-1; D gene: TRBD1; clone size: NA; J gene: TRBJ1-1; CDR3 DNA: TGCGCCAGCAGCCAAGAGGGACAGGGGACACATATGAACACTGAAGCTTTCTTT; CDR3 protein: CASSQEGQGTHMNTEAFF
V gene: TRBV6-6; D gene: NA; clone size: NA; J gene: TRBJ2-1; CDR3 DNA: TGTGCCAGCAGTAACACCGTGACGGGGGACAATGAGCAGTTCTTC; CDR3 protein: CASSNTVTGDNEQFF
V gene: TRBV7-9; D gene: TRBD1; clone size: NA; J gene: TRBJ1-4; CDR3 DNA: TGTGCCAGCAGCTCTCTCTCCGGGACAGGGGCGGAAAAACTGTTTTTT; CDR3 protein: CASSSLSGTGAEKLFF
V gene: TRBV28; D gene: TRBD1; clone size: NA; J gene: TRBJ2-7; CDR3 DNA: TGTGCCAGCAGTTACAGGGGATCCTACGAGCAGTACTTC; CDR3 protein: CASSYRGSYEQYF
V gene: TRBV6-5; D gene: NA; clone size: NA; J gene: TRBJ1-1; CDR3 DNA: TGTGCCAGCAGTTATACAGGCCAGATGAACACTGAAGCTTTCTTT; CDR3 protein: CASSYTGQMNTEAFF
V gene: TRBV19; D gene: TRBD1; clone size: NA; J gene: TRBJ2-3; CDR3 DNA: TGTGCCAGTAGTAATGGACAGGCCACAGATACGCAGTATTTT; CDR3 protein: CASSNGQATDTQYF
V gene: TRBV7-2; D gene: TRBD1; clone size: NA; J gene: TRBJ2-3; CDR3 DNA: TGTGCCAGCAGCCCAACAGGGGGCACAGATACGCAGTATTTT; CDR3 protein: CASSPTGGTDTQYF
V gene: TRBV28; D gene: TRBD1; clone size: NA; J gene: TRBJ1-4; CDR3 DNA: TGTGCCAGCAGCTCGACAGGGTTCGCAACTAATGAAAAACTGTTTTTT; CDR3 protein: CASSSTGFATNEKLFF
V gene: TRBV11-3; D gene: NA; clone size: once; J gene: TRBJ2-2; CDR3 DNA: TGTGCCAGCAGCCCCTCTGAACTAGCGACAGGTGCGGCCGGGGAGCTGTTTTTT; CDR3 protein: CASSPSELATGAAGELFF
V gene: TRBV7-8; D gene: NA; clone size: NA; J gene: TRBJ2-5; CDR3 DNA: TGTGCCAGCAGCTCCGACAGCCAAGAGACCCAGTACTTC; CDR3 protein: CASSSDSQETQYF
V gene: TRBV2; D gene: TRBD2; clone size: NA; J gene: TRBJ2-1; CDR3 DNA: TGTGCCAGCACACTAGCGGGGGGAAGCTCCTACAATGAGCAGTTCTTC; CDR3 protein: CASTLAGGSSYNEQFF
V gene: TRBV29-1; D gene: TRBD1; clone size: NA; J gene: TRBJ2-3; CDR3 DNA: TGCAGCGTCGGAGGACAGGGAGGTCCCACAGATACGCAGTATTTT; CDR3 protein: CSVGGQGGPTDTQYF
V gene: TRBV27; D gene: NA; clone size: NA; J gene: TRBJ1-2; CDR3 DNA: TGTGCCAGCAGTTTAGGAACAGGGAGAAACTATGGCTACACCTTC; CDR3 protein: CASSLGTGRNYGYTF
V gene: TRBV4-2; D gene: TRBD1; clone size: once; J gene: TRBJ1-4; CDR3 DNA: TGTGCCAGCAGCCCCTCGGACAGGGGATCTCAGGAAAAACTGTTTTTT; CDR3 protein: CASSPSDRGSQEKLFF
V gene: TRBV29-1; D gene: NA; clone size: NA; J gene: TRBJ2-7; CDR3 DNA: TGCAGCGTTGAAAGGGGGACCAACGAGCAGTACTTC; CDR3 protein: CSVERGTNEQYF
V gene: TRBV20-1; D gene: NA; clone size: few; J gene: TRBJ1-1; CDR3 DNA: TGCAGTGCGTCAAGCTCTGAAGCTTTCTTT; CDR3 protein: CSASSSEAFF
V gene: TRBV7-9; D gene: TRBD1; clone size: once; J gene: TRBJ2-7; CDR3 DNA: TGTGCCAGCAGAGGGACAGGGTTCGGCTACGAGCAGTACTTC; CDR3 protein: CASRGTGFGYEQYF
V gene: TRBV7-8; D gene: NA; clone size: few; J gene: TRBJ2-2; CDR3 DNA: TGTGCCAGCAGCCGGGGTCCCGGGGAGCTGTTTTTT; CDR3 protein: CASSRGPGELFF
V gene: TRBV28; D gene: NA; clone size: NA; J gene: TRBJ1-2; CDR3 DNA: TGTGCCAGCAGTTCGCCGACGCCTATGGGGACTCGTGGCTACACCTTC; CDR3 protein: CASSSPTPMGTRGYTF
V gene: TRBV18; D gene: TRBD1; clone size: NA; J gene: TRBJ2-4; CDR3 DNA: TGTGCCAGCTCACCAGACAGGGTAGCCAAAAACATTCAGTACTTC; CDR3 protein: CASSPDRVAKNIQYF
V gene: TRBV14; D gene: TRBD1; clone size: NA; J gene: TRBJ1-4; CDR3 DNA: TGTGCCAGCAGCCAAGCCGGGACAGGGCGTCAAAAACTGTTTTTT; CDR3 protein: CASSQAGTGRQKLFF
V gene: TRBV21-1; D gene: NA; clone size: NA; J gene: TRBJ2-3; CDR3 DNA: TGTGCCAGCACAAGGCGAGTAGAACGACAAGCGGTTAGCACAGATACGCAGTATTTT; CDR3 protein: CASTRRVERQAVSTDTQYF
V gene: TRBV28; D gene: TRBD2; clone size: once; J gene: TRBJ2-5; CDR3 DNA: TGTGCCAGCAGTACCCCGGGACTAGTGGAGACCCAGTACTTC; CDR3 protein: CASSTPGLVETQYF
V gene: TRBV30; D gene: NA; clone size: once; J gene: TRBJ1-4; CDR3 DNA: TGTGCCTCCAGGGAAAATGAAAAACTGTTTTTT; CDR3 protein: CASRENEKLFF
V gene: TRBV5-4; D gene: NA; clone size: NA; J gene: TRBJ1-2; CDR3 DNA: TGTGCCAGCAGCTTGCTCCAGGCCCACTATGGCTACACCTTC; CDR3 protein: CASSLLQAHYGYTF
V gene: TRBV29-1; D gene: TRBD2; clone size: NA; J gene: TRBJ2-1; CDR3 DNA: TGCAGCGTTGGGGCTAGCGGGTTCAATGAGCAGTTCTTC; CDR3 protein: CSVGASGFNEQFF
V gene: TRBV27; D gene: TRBD2; clone size: NA; J gene: TRBJ2-1; CDR3 DNA: TGTGCCACCACAGGACAGCCTAGCGGGAGGATCTACAATGAGCAGTTCTTC; CDR3 protein: CATTGQPSGRIYNEQFF
V gene: TRBV9; D gene: TRBD1; clone size: NA; J gene: TRBJ1-2; CDR3 DNA: TGTGCCAGCAGCGTAGCGACAGGGCCCTATGGCTACACCTTC; CDR3 protein: CASSVATGPYGYTF
V gene: TRBV7-9; D gene: NA; clone size: NA; J gene: TRBJ2-7; CDR3 DNA: TGTGCCAGCAAATCAGGGTCCGAGCAGTACTTC; CDR3 protein: CASKSGSEQYF
V gene: TRBV18; D gene: NA; clone size: NA; J gene: TRBJ1-4; CDR3 DNA: TGTGCCAGCTCACCCAGGGTTACTAATGAAAAACTGTTTTTT; CDR3 protein: CASSPRVTNEKLFF
V gene: TRBV14; D gene: NA; clone size: NA; J gene: TRBJ2-1; CDR3 DNA: TGTGCCAGCAGCCTTGCGGGATTTGAGCAGTTCTTC; CDR3 protein: CASSLAGFEQFF
V gene: TRBV6-8; D gene: NA; clone size: NA; J gene: TRBJ2-7; CDR3 DNA: TGTGCCAGCAGTTACTGGGCAGCCGGAAATTACGAGCAGTACTTC; CDR3 protein: CASSYWAAGNYEQYF
V gene: TRBV19; D gene: NA; clone size: NA; J gene: TRBJ2-1; CDR3 DNA: TGTGCCAGTAGTATCTATCGTAAAGAGCAGTTCTTC; CDR3 protein: CASSIYRKEQFF